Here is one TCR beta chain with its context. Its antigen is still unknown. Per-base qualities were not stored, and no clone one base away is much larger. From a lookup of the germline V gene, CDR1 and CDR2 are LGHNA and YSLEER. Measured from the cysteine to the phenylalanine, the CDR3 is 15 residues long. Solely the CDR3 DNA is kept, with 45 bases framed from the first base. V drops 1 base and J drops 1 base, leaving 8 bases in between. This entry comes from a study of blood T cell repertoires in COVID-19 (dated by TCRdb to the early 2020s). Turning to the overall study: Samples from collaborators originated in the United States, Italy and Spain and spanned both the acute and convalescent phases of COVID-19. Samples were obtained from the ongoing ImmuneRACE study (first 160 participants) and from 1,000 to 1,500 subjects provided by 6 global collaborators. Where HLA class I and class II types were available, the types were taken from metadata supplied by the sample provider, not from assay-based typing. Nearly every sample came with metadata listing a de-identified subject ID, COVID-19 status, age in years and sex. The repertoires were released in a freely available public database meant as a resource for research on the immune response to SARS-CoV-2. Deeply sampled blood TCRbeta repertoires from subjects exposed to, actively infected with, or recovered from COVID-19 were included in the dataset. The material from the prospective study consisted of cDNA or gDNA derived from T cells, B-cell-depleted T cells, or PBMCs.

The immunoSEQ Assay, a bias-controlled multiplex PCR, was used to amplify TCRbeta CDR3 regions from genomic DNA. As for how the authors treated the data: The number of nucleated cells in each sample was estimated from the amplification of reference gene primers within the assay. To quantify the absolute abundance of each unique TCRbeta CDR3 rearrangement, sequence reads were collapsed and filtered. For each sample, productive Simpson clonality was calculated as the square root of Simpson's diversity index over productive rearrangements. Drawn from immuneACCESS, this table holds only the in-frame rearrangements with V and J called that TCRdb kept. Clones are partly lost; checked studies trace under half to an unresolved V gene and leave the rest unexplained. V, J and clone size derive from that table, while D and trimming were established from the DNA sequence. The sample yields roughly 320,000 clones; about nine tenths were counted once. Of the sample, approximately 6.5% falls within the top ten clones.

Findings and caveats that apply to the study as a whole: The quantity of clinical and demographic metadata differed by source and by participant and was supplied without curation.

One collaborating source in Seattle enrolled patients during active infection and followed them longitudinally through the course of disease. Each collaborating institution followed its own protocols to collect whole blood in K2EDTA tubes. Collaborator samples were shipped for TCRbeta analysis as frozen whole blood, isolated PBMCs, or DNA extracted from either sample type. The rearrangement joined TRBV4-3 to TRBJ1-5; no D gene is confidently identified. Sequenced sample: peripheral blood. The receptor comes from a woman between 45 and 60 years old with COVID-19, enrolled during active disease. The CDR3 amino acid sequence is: CASSQVAGSNQPQHF. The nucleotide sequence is TGCGCCAGCAGCCAAGTAGCCGGAAGCAATCAGCCCCAGCATTTT.